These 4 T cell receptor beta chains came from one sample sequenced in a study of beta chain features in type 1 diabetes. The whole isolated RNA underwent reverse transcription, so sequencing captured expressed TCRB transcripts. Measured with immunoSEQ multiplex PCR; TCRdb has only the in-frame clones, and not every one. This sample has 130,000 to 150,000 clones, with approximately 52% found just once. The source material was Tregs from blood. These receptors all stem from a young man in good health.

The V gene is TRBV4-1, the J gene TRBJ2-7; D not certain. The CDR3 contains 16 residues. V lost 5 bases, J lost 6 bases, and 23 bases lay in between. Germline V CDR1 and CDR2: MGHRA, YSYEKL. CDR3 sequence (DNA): TGCGCCAGCAGCAGTTCCTTCCTAGGCTCCACGGGCGAGCAGTACTTC. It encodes CASSSSFLGSTGEQYF.

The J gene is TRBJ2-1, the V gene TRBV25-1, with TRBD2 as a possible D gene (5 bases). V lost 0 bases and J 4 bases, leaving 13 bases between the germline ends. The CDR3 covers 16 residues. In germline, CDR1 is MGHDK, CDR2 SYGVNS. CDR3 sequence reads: CASSEYEGRGYNEQFF. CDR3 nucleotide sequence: TGTGCCAGCAGTGAATATGAGGGCCGGGGTTACAATGAGCAGTTCTTC.

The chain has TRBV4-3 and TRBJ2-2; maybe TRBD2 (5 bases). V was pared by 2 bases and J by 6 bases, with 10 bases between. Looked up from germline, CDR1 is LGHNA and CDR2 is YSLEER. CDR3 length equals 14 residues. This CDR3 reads CASSQWRVSGELFF. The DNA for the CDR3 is TGCGCCAGCAGCCAATGGCGGGTCTCCGGGGAGCTGTTTTTT.

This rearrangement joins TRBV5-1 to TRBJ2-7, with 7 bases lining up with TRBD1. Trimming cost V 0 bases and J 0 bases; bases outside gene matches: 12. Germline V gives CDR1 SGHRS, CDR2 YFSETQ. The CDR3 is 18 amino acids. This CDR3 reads CASSLERNRGLSSYEQYF. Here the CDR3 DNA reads TGCGCCAGCAGCTTGGAGAGAAACAGGGGTCTGAGCTCCTACGAGCAGTACTTC.